The present T cell receptor (beta chain) was sequenced within a study of shared clonotypes between healthy human individuals. Germline CDR1 reads SGHNT; CDR2 reads YYREEE (reference sequence). V shed 1 base, J shed 6 bases, and the junction held 9 bases outside the gene matches. The length of the CDR3 is 16 residues. The authors ran the assay at deep level. Per the original methods: ImmunoSEQ output held junction-only sequences without quality scores, so filtering differed. Profiled with immunoSEQ multiplex PCR; TCRdb holds only in-frame clones, not every one. That table supplies the V and J calls and clone size; D and trimming were determined from the DNA. This sample has roughly 500,000 clones, with more than 65% found just once.

The sequence was collected from a woman in her 40s in good health. Some clones in this sample may be carry-over from other donors' samples. The sequencing input was PBMCs. The chain uses TRBV5-4 and TRBJ2-1, with 8 bases lining up with TRBD2. This CDR3 is CASSLKAGVISNEQFF. DNA of the CDR3: TGTGCCAGCAGCTTGAAAGCGGGAGTAATAAGCAATGAGCAGTTCTTC.